This T cell receptor beta chain stems from a study of tumor and adjacent non-tumor tissue in lung cancer. Background on the study: The patients, 9 to 11 men and about 5 women, were roughly 30 to 80 with stage I to III disease. Each sample yielded around 4.2 million productive TCRbeta reads on average. General study results and limits: Patients with more diverse tumor TCRs had worse survival.

The template was RNA from unsorted bulk tissue. Newly diagnosed lung cancer patients had thoracic surgery in China, August–late 2014, without prior chemotherapy. The library came from three nested PCR rounds adapted from ARM-PCR protocols. Each CDR3 protein gets one entry after TCRdb re-called the multiplex PCR reads with MiXCR. The table shows around 200,000 distinct CDR3 sequences, with 70% to 75% occurring only once. A word on this clonotype: Its antigen is as yet unknown. Given a much more abundant clone one base away, this may be a read error.

V shed 4 bases and J shed 9 bases, with 13 bases lying between them. The CDR3 has 12 residues. Germline CDR1 SQVTM, CDR2 ANQGSEA. The origin of this receptor is a man in his sixties with non-small cell lung cancer. V usage is TRBV29-1 and J usage is TRBJ2-1; D may be TRBD2 (6 bases). The source material was lung tumor tissue. The CDR3: CSVVPSDGEQFF. In DNA, the CDR3 is TGCAGCGTTGTTCCTAGCGATGGTGAGCAGTTCTTC.